This is a list of T cell receptor beta chains from one sample in a study of shared T cell receptors in the human thymus. Sequencing was performed with immunoSEQ multiplex PCR; in TCRdb, only in-frame clones are kept and a portion is missing. The sample includes 550,000 to 800,000 clones, 70% to 90% of them seen just once. Separately, the same data were catalogued under a study of human thymus T cells.

Sequenced input: thymocytes. Every receptor here comes from a girl under three years old with a congenital heart defect. Each CDR3 is given with its conserved first and last residue. D genes are given only for firm matches. Size is omitted from some rows. Given values are once, few, many or a class for expanded clones.

>.|TRBJ2-1|TRBD2|TRBV2
TGTGCCAGCAGGCTCCTAGCGGGGGGGCCGTTCCACAATGAGCAGTTCTTC
CASRLLAGGPFHNEQFF
>once|TRBJ1-4|TRBD1|TRBV5-1
TGCGCCAGCAGCCGGGACAGGGGAAATGAAAAACTGTTTTTT
CASSRDRGNEKLFF
>.|TRBJ2-3|.|TRBV9
TGTGCCAGCAGCGCCACTAGTACAGATACGCAGTATTTT
CASSATSTDTQYF
>.|TRBJ1-2|.|TRBV5-4
TGTGCCAGCAGCTTGGCGGCGGACTTCTCTTATGGCTACACCTTC
CASSLAADFSYGYTF
>.|TRBJ2-7|.|TRBV7-2
TGTGCCAGCAGCTCCTCCTCTCTCTGGGGGGGCCTCTCCTACGAGCAGTACTTC
CASSSSSLWGGLSYEQYF
>once|TRBJ1-2|TRBD1|TRBV19
TGTGCCAGTAGTACCTGGGACAGGGGGGGAACTAGGAGAGGCTACACCTTC
CASSTWDRGGTRRGYTF
>.|TRBJ1-2|.|TRBV27
TGTGCCAGCAGTTTATCATCCAGGGAGGTAAACTATGGCTACACCTTC
CASSLSSREVNYGYTF
>.|TRBJ1-2|TRBD1|TRBV9
TGTGCCAGCAGCGGGACAGGGGGGACCAACTATGGCTACACCTTC
CASSGTGGTNYGYTF
>.|TRBJ1-2|TRBD1|TRBV2
TGTGCCAGCAGTGTCCGGGACAGGGGATTGTGGAACTATGGCTACACCTTC
CASSVRDRGLWNYGYTF
>.|TRBJ1-3|.|TRBV25-1
TGTGCCAGCAGCAGGCTTCGTGGAAACACCATATATTTT
CASSRLRGNTIYF
>.|TRBJ1-1|.|TRBV6-1
TGTGCCAGCAGTTCGAGGGTTATAGACAACACTGAAGCTTTCTTT
CASSSRVIDNTEAFF
>once|TRBJ1-1|.|TRBV28
TGTGCCAGCAAGCCTGGGCCACCCTCGTCCAACACTGAAGCTTTCTTT
CASKPGPPSSNTEAFF
>.|TRBJ1-1|TRBD1|TRBV28
TGTGCCAGCAGTTTTCAAAGACAGGGTGCTGAAGCTTTCTTT
CASSFQRQGAEAFF